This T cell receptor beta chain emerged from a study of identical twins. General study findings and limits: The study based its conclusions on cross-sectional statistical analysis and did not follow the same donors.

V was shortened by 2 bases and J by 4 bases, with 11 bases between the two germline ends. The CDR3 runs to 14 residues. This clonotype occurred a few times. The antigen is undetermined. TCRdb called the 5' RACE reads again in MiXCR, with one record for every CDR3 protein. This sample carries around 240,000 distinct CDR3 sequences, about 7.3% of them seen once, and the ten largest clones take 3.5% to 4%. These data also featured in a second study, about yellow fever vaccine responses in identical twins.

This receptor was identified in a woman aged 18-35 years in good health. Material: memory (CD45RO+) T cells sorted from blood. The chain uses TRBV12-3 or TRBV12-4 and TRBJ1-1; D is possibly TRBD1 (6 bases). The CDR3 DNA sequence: TGTGCCAGCAGTTTAAGCAGGGGCTCCACTGAAGCTTTCTTT. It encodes CASSLSRGSTEAFF.